This entry lists 30 T cell receptor beta chains sequenced from one sample in a study of blood T cell repertoires in COVID-19. The assay was immunoSEQ multiplex PCR, and TCRdb's table has in-frame clones only and misses some. The data show 29,000 or so clones, 80% to 90% seen once. Sequencing used peripheral blood. Source of these receptors: a man aged 55 to 69 with acute or convalescent COVID-19.

The CDR3 bases are TGCGCCAGCAGCCAACAGGAGACTTCACCCCTCCACTTT. Protein: CASSQQETSPLHF. This chain connects TRBV5-1 to TRBJ1-6, with D maybe TRBD1 (5 bases). The CDR3 sequence is 13 residues long. CDR1 and CDR2 (germline): SGHRS, YFSETQ. The germline V and J ends were trimmed by 4 bases and 9 bases, with 11 bases remaining between them.

The V gene is TRBV7-2, the J gene TRBJ2-2; D gene ambiguous. The germline V gene encodes CDR1 SGHTA and CDR2 FQGNSA. The CDR3 is made up of 14 amino acids. The V end was cut by 4 bases, the J end by 1 base, with 7 bases between. CDR3 sequence reads: CASSWAMNTGELFF. The CDR3 nucleotides read TGTGCCAGCAGCTGGGCCATGAACACCGGGGAGCTGTTTTTT.

The V gene is TRBV6-2 or TRBV6-3, the J gene TRBJ2-5, with TRBD2 matching 8 bases. The V segment lost 0 bases and the J segment 2 bases; nucleotides outside the gene matches: 5. Germline CDR1 reads MNHEY; CDR2 reads SVGEGT. The CDR3 contains 16 residues. The CDR3 nucleotides read TGTGCCAGCAGTTACTCGGAACTAGCGGTTCAAGAGACCCAGTACTTC. Its protein product is CASSYSELAVQETQYF.

The rearrangement joins TRBV24-1 to TRBJ2-1; 10 bases match TRBD2. The CDR3 totals 15 residues. Trimming took 7 bases from V and 3 from J; bases not matched to a gene: 5. Germline CDR1 reads KGHDR; CDR2 reads SFDVKD. This CDR3 is CATRGTSANYNEQFF. The CDR3 DNA reads as TGTGCCACCAGGGGGACTAGCGCAAACTACAATGAGCAGTTCTTC.

The chain combines TRBV6-1 with TRBJ2-7; TRBD1 matches 7 bases. There are 16 residues in the CDR3. The ends lost 3 bases at V and 0 bases at J; junction bases unmatched: 8. Per the germline V gene, CDR1 is MNHNS and CDR2 is SASEGT. CDR3 nucleotide sequence: TGTGCCAGCAGTGATAGGGGACAGCACAGCTCCTACGAGCAGTACTTC. The encoded protein is CASSDRGQHSSYEQYF.

The chain couples TRBV6-4 to TRBJ1-2; the match to TRBD1 covers 7 bases. CDR3 size: 16 residues. CDR1 MRHNA and CDR2 SNTAGT come from the germline V gene. Germline trimming cut 0 bases from V and 5 bases from J; bases unmatched to any gene: 9. The CDR3 sequence: CASSDSGQAAPYGYTF. CDR3 DNA: TGTGCCAGCAGTGACTCAGGACAGGCCGCCCCATATGGCTACACCTTC.

The V gene is TRBV27, the J gene TRBJ1-3, with D maybe TRBD1 (6 bases). Germline V gives CDR1 MNHEY, CDR2 SMNVEV (reference sequence). CDR3 length: 14 amino acids. V shed 5 bases and J shed 0 bases, with 8 bases lying between them. The CDR3 region has the DNA TGTGCCAGCAGTAACAGGGCCTCTGGAAACACCATATATTTT. As protein: CASSNRASGNTIYF.

The rearrangement links TRBV18 to TRBJ1-1; no clear D gene. The CDR3 has 12 amino acids. The germline gives CDR1 KGHSH, CDR2 LQKENI. Trimming took off 8 bases at V and 5 bases at J, with 12 bases between the two ends. DNA for the CDR3: TGTGCCAGCGATCCGGGCGGGACTGAAGCTTTCTTT. Translating it yields CASDPGGTEAFF. The whole variable domain, remainder taken from reference TRBV18 and TRBJ1-1, is NAGVMQNPRHLVRRRGQEARLRCSPMKGHSHVYWYRQLPEEGLKFMVYLQKENIIDESGMPKERFSAEFPKEGPSILRIQQVVRGDSAAYFCASDPGGTEAFFGQGTRLTVV.

The rearrangement uses TRBV5-6 and TRBJ2-5, with D perhaps TRBD1 (6 bases). Germline loops: CDR1 SGHDT, CDR2 YYEEEE. The V end was cut by 2 bases, the J end by 5 bases, with 13 bases between. There are 14 residues in the CDR3. The CDR3 loop reads CASSFARGAETQYF. The CDR3 nucleotides read TGTGCCAGCAGCTTCGCCAGGGGAGCCGAGACCCAGTACTTC. The variable domain in full, completed from reference TRBV5-6 and TRBJ2-5, reads DAGVTQSPTHLIKTRGQQVTLRCSPKSGHDTVSWYQQALGQGPQFIFQYYEEEERQRGNFPDRFSGHQFPNYSSELNVNALLLGDSALYLCASSFARGAETQYFGPGTRLLVL.

This rearrangement joins TRBV14 to TRBJ1-1, with D possibly being TRBD1 (5 bases). This CDR3 region has 14 residues. Germline CDR1 SGHDN, CDR2 FVKESK. Trimming took off 4 bases at V and 0 bases at J, with 9 bases between the two ends. The CDR3 DNA sequence: TGTGCCAGCAGCCCAGCAGGGATGAACACTGAAGCTTTCTTT. This sequence encodes CASSPAGMNTEAFF.

In its sample, this clone was seen a few times. The chain has TRBV14 and TRBJ2-7, with a tentative D call TRBD2 (6 bases). CDR1 and CDR2 (germline): SGHDN, FVKESK. This CDR3 contains 12 residues. V lost 10 bases and J lost 0, with 10 bases in between. The CDR3 sequence is CATGETSYEQYF. The CDR3 nucleotides read TGTGCCACGGGAGAGACCTCCTACGAGCAGTACTTC.

This chain joins TRBV3-1 (or the pseudogene TRBV3-2) and TRBJ2-1, with 10 bases aligning to TRBD2. The CDR3 runs 15 residues. The V segment lost 4 bases and the J segment 5 bases; nucleotides outside the gene matches: 5. CDR1 and CDR2 from the germline V gene are LGHDT and YNNKEL (reference sequence). The CDR3 spells CASSLSSGRNNEQFF. The CDR3 DNA reads TGTGCCAGCAGCCTCTCTAGCGGGAGAAACAATGAGCAGTTCTTC.

This chain joins TRBV19 and TRBJ2-3, with 7 bases matching TRBD2. CDR1 LNHDA and CDR2 SQIVND come from the germline V gene (reference sequence). V shed 8 bases and J 4 bases; nucleotides not matched to a gene: 0. The CDR3 is 11 amino acids. The CDR3 here is CASGRADTQYF. The CDR3 DNA reads as TGTGCCAGTGGGAGGGCAGATACGCAGTATTTT.

The genes are TRBV7-6 and TRBJ2-3; D perhaps matches TRBD2 (5 bases). The V and J ends lost 6 bases and 4 bases respectively, with 14 bases between them. CDR3 length: 14 amino acids. CDR1 and CDR2 (germline): SGHVS, FNYEAQ. CDR3 residues: CASSTTSPSDTQYF. DNA of the CDR3: TGTGCCAGCAGTACCACTAGTCCATCAGATACGCAGTATTTT. The whole variable domain, remainder taken from reference TRBV7-6 and TRBJ2-3, is GAGVSQSPRYKVTKRGQDVALRCDPISGHVSLYWYRQALGQGPEFLTYFNYEAQQDKSGLPNDRFSAERPEGSISTLTIQRTEQRDSAMYRCASSTTSPSDTQYFGPGTRLTVL.

This clone turned up a few times. This chain joins TRBV19 and TRBJ2-1; perhaps TRBD1 as D (5 bases). Germline CDR1 LNHDA, CDR2 SQIVND (reference sequence). Trimming stripped 2 bases from V and 5 bases from J, with 10 bases between. This CDR3 region has 14 residues. The CDR3 sequence: CASSILGRDNEQFF. DNA of the CDR3: TGTGCCAGTAGTATATTAGGCAGGGACAATGAGCAGTTCTTC.

The count of this clone is one. The J gene is TRBJ1-4, the V gene TRBV5-8, with D unresolved. Trimming pared 4 bases from V and 0 bases from J, leaving 13 bases between. CDR3 length equals 16 residues. The germline CDR1 and CDR2 sequences are SGHTS and YDEGEE. The CDR3 reads CASSLGRTSTNEKLFF. CDR3 DNA sequence: TGTGCCAGCAGCCTTGGGAGGACCTCAACTAATGAAAAACTGTTTTTT. Looking up the rest from reference TRBV5-8 and TRBJ1-4 gives the full variable domain: EAGVTQSPTHLIKTRGQQATLRCSPISGHTSVYWYQQALGLGLQFLLWYDEGEERNRGNFPPRFSGRQFPNYSSELNVNALELEDSALYLCASSLGRTSTNEKLFFGSGTQLSVL.

This clone was counted once. The gene calls are TRBV23-1 and TRBJ2-4, with 9 bases lining up with TRBD1. TRBV23-1 is an ORF for which the function is uncertain. This CDR3 spans 16 amino acids. With 3 bases clipped from V and 8 bases from J, the junction kept 11 bases outside the gene matches. The CDR3: CASSHLGQGGADIQYF. CDR3 in DNA: TGCGCCAGCAGTCACCTGGGACAGGGCGGAGCGGACATTCAGTACTTC.

The rearrangement joins TRBV28 to TRBJ1-2, with TRBD1 identical over 7 bases. The CDR3 consists of 13 residues. V shed 10 bases, J shed 3 bases, and the junction held 8 bases outside the gene matches. Germline CDR1 and CDR2: MDHEN and SYDVKM. CDR3 protein: CATDDRADYGYTF. CDR3 sequence (DNA): TGTGCCACCGACGACAGGGCCGACTATGGCTACACCTTC.

The chain is built from TRBV10-2 and TRBJ2-7; 14 positions agree with TRBD2. Losses at the gene ends were 8 bases for V and 1 base for J; bases not matched to a gene: 4. The CDR3 totals 15 residues. Germline CDR1 and CDR2: WSHSY and SAAADI. CDR3 in amino acids: CASRGTSGGSYEQYF. Here the CDR3 DNA reads TGCGCCAGCCGTGGGACTAGCGGGGGTTCCTACGAGCAGTACTTC.

The V and J genes are TRBV14 and TRBJ2-2; TRBD2 matches at 12 bases. Germline CDR1 reads SGHDN; CDR2 reads FVKESK. Trimming cost V 4 bases and J 5 bases; bases outside gene matches: 8. This CDR3 contains 17 residues. The CDR3 spells CASSPRRLAGDTGELFF. Written as DNA, the CDR3 is TGTGCCAGCAGCCCCCGTCGACTAGCGGGAGATACCGGGGAGCTGTTTTTT.

The V call is TRBV28, the J call TRBJ1-2, with 7 positions matching TRBD1. Germline V gene sequence: CDR1 MDHEN, CDR2 SYDVKM. Trimming cost V 1 base and J 8 bases; bases outside gene matches: 4. The CDR3 contains 13 residues. The CDR3 sequence: CASSLYRGQGYTF. Here the CDR3 DNA reads TGTGCCAGCAGTTTATATAGGGGACAGGGCTACACCTTC.

The CDR3 spells CASSLLRESGYTF. CDR3 nucleotide sequence: TGTGCCAGCAGTTTACTCAGGGAATCGGGCTACACCTTC. The chain carries TRBV28 and TRBJ1-2, with a weak D call TRBD1 (5 bases). The CDR3 has 13 amino acids. Trimming shortened V by 2 bases and J by 8 bases, and 12 bases separated the two germline ends. Germline V CDR1 and CDR2: MDHEN, SYDVKM.

The V gene is TRBV7-7, the J gene TRBJ2-5; D might be TRBD2 (7 bases). The germline V and J ends were trimmed by 1 base and 5 bases, with 14 bases remaining between them. There are 15 residues in the CDR3. The germline V gene has CDR1 SSHAT and CDR2 FNYEAQ (reference sequence). CDR3 amino acids: CASSLVRGASETQYF. The CDR3 coding sequence is TGTGCCAGCAGCTTAGTTCGGGGGGCTTCGGAGACCCAGTACTTC. Full variable domain (rest looked up from reference TRBV7-7 and TRBJ2-5): GAGVSQSPRYKVTKRGQDVTLRCDPISSHATLYWYQQALGQGPEFLTYFNYEAQPDKSGLPSDRFSAERPEGSISTLTIQRTEQRDSAMYRCASSLVRGASETQYFGPGTRLLVL.

The V gene is TRBV28, the J gene TRBJ2-3; D perhaps matches TRBD2 (6 bases). Trimming stripped 7 bases from V and 3 bases from J, with 11 bases between. The CDR3 has 13 amino acids. Germline-derived CDR1 and CDR2 are MDHEN and SYDVKM. The CDR3, as DNA: TGTGCCAGCATAGGCGGGGTTACAGATACGCAGTATTTT. It encodes CASIGGVTDTQYF.

CDR3 DNA sequence: TGTGCCAGCAGCGTAAGACAGGGGAACAACTATGGCTACACCTTC. This sequence encodes CASSVRQGNNYGYTF. This rearrangement joins TRBV7-2 to TRBJ1-2, with 8 bases fitting TRBD1. The CDR3 covers 15 residues. Trimming removed 5 bases from V and 2 bases from J; junction bases left unmatched: 7. Germline values: CDR1 SGHTA, CDR2 FQGNSA.

J is TRBJ2-7 and V is TRBV11-3; 7 nucleotides agree with TRBD1. The V and J ends lost 5 bases and 6 bases, in that order; junction bases with no gene match: 7. Germline values: CDR1 SGHNT, CDR2 YENEEA. The CDR3 spans 13 residues. Here the CDR3 DNA reads TGTGCCAGCAGCCGTGACAGGGAAAGCGAGCAGTACTTC. Its protein product is CASSRDRESEQYF.

In its sample, this clone was seen once. The V and J genes are TRBV29-1 and TRBJ1-2, with 7 bases matching TRBD1. The CDR3 spans 13 residues. Germline V CDR1 and CDR2: SQVTM, ANQGSEA. The V gene end was trimmed by 7 bases and the J gene end by 5 bases; junction bases not matched to a gene: 10. CDR3 amino acids: CSAETGTAYGYTF. For the CDR3, the DNA is TGCAGCGCCGAAACCGGGACAGCATATGGCTACACCTTC.

The chain couples TRBV2 to TRBJ2-3, with 10 bases lining up with TRBD2. Germline V gene lookup returns CDR1 SNHLY and CDR2 FYNNEI. The CDR3 has 14 amino acids. V lost 6 bases to trimming and J lost 6 bases; unmatched junction nucleotides: 6. The CDR3 spells CASSFLAGADTQYF. In DNA form, the CDR3 reads TGTGCCAGCAGCTTTCTAGCGGGGGCGGATACGCAGTATTTT.

This clone was seen more than once but under ten times. The genes are TRBV23-1 and TRBJ2-7; weak D call: TRBD1 (6 bases). TRBV23-1 is known as an ORF, though its function is uncertain. The CDR3 sequence is 15 residues long. The V and J ends lost 0 bases and 4 bases respectively, with 13 bases between them. The CDR3 DNA sequence: TGCGCCAGCAGTCAATCAACAGGGCAGAATTACGAGCAGTACTTC. It yields the protein CASSQSTGQNYEQYF.

This chain connects TRBV12-3 or TRBV12-4 to TRBJ1-5; D remains unclear. CDR3 length: 13 residues. The V end was cut by 5 bases, the J end by 4 bases, with 9 bases between. CDR3 protein: CASSLGENQPQHF. The CDR3 nucleotides are TGTGCCAGCAGTCTAGGAGAGAATCAGCCCCAGCATTTT.